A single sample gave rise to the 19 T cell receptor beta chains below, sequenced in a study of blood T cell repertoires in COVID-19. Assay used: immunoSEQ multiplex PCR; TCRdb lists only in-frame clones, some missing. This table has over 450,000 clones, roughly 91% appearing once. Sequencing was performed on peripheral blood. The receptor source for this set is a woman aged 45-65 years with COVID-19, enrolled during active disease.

The CDR3 DNA follows: TGCGCCAGCAGTGATAGCGGGGGGGCCGACAATGAGCAGTTCTTC. Its translation is CASSDSGGADNEQFF. The chain joins TRBV10-2 to TRBJ2-1; 11 bases are a match to TRBD2. The V gene's germline CDR1 is WSHSY and CDR2 SAAADI. With V trimmed by 3 bases and J by 5 bases, 3 bases remained unmatched. The CDR3 loop spans 15 amino acids.

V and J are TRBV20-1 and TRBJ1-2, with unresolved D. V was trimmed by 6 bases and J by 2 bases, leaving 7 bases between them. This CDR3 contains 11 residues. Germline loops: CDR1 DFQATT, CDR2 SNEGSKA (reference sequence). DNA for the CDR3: TGCAGTGCCAACGAGAACTATGGCTACACCTTC. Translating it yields CSANENYGYTF.

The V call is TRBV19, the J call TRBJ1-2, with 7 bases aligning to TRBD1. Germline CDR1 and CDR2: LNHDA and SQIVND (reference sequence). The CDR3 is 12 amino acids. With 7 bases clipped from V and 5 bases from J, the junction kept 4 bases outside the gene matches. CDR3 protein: CASIGQVYGYTF. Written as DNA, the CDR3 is TGTGCCAGTATTGGACAGGTTTATGGCTACACCTTC.

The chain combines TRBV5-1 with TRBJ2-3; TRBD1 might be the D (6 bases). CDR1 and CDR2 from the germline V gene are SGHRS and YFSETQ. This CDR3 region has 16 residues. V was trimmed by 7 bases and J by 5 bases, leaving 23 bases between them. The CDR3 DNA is TGCGCCAGCGGGGTACAGGGTCCGCGGGTTGAAGATACGCAGTATTTT. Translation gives CASGVQGPRVEDTQYF.

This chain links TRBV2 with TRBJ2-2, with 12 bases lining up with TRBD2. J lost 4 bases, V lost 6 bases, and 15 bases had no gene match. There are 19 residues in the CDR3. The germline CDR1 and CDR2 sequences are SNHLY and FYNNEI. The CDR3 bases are TGTGCCAGCAGCCGCCCTTTGACTAGCGGGGGAACCCTCACCGGGGAGCTGTTTTTT. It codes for CASSRPLTSGGTLTGELFF.

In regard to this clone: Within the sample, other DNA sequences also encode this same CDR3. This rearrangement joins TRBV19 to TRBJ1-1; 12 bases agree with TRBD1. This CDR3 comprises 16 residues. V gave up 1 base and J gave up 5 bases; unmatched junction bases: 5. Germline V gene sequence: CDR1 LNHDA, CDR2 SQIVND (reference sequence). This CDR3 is CASSIGGQGAWTEAFF. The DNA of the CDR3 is TGTGCCAGTAGTATAGGGGGACAGGGGGCCTGGACTGAAGCTTTCTTT.

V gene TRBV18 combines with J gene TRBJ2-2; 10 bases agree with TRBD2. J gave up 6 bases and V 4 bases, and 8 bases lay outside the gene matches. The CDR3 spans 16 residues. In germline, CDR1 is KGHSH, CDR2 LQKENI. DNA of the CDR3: TGTGCCAGCTCACTAAGCGGGGGACTAGCGCCCGGGGAGCTGTTTTTT. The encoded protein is CASSLSGGLAPGELFF. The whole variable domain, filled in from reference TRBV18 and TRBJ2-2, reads NAGVMQNPRHLVRRRGQEARLRCSPMKGHSHVYWYRQLPEEGLKFMVYLQKENIIDESGMPKERFSAEFPKEGPSILRIQQVVRGDSAAYFCASSLSGGLAPGELFFGEGSRLTVL.

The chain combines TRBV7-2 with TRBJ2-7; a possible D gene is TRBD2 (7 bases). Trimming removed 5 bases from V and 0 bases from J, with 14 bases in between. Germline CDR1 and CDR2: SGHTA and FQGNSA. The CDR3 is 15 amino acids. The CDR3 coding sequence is TGTGCCAGCAGCACCCTAGGGGGGGTCTCCTACGAGCAGTACTTC. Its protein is CASSTLGGVSYEQYF.

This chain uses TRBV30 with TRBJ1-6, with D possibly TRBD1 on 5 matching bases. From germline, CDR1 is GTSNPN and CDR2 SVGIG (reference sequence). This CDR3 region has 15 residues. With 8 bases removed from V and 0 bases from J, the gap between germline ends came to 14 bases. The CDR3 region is CAGGVDSSYNSPLHF. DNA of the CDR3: TGTGCCGGGGGGGTTGACAGCTCCTATAATTCACCCCTCCACTTT.

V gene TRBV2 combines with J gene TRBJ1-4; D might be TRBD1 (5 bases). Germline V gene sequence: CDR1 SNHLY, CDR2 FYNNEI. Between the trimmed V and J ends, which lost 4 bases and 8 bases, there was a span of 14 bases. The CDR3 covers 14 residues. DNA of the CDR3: TGTGCCAGCAGTGGCCTGGGGGGTGGCGAAAAACTGTTTTTT. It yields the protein CASSGLGGGEKLFF.

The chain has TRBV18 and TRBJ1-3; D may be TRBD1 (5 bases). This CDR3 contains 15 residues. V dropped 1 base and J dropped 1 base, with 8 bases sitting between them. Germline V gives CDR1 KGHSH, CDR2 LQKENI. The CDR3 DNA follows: TGTGCCAGCTCACCACAGGCAGGGTCTGGAAACACCATATATTTT. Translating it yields CASSPQAGSGNTIYF.

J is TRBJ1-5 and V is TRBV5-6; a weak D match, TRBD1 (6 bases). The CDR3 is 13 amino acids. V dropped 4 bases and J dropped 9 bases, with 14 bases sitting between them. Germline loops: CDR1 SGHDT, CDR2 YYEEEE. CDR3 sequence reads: CASSPGGGRPQHF. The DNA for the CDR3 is TGTGCCAGCAGCCCGGGGGGGGGCAGGCCCCAGCATTTT.

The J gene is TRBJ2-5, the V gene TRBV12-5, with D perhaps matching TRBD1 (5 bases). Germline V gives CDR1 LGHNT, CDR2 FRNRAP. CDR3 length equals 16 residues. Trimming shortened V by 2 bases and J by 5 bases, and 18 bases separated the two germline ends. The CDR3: CASGLLWQGAGETQYF. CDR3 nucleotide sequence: TGTGCTAGTGGTTTGTTATGGCAGGGTGCAGGGGAGACCCAGTACTTC.

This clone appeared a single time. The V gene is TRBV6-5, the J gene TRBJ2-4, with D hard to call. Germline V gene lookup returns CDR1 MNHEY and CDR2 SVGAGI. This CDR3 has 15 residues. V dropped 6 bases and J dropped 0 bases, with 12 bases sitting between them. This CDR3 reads CASRPQFGAKNIQYF. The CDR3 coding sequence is TGTGCCAGCAGACCACAGTTTGGAGCCAAAAACATTCAGTACTTC.

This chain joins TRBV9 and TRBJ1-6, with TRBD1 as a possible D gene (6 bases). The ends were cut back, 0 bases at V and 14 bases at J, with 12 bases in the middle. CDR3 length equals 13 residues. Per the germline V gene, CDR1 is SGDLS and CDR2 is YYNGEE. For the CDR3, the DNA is TGTGCCAGCAGCGTAGCGGGGGGCTTGTCCCTCCACTTT. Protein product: CASSVAGGLSLHF.

The DNA for the CDR3 is TGTGCCAGCAGCCAAGATACAGGGACCAGAGCCGGCTACACCTTC. Its protein product is CASSQDTGTRAGYTF. The chain uses TRBV3-1 (or the pseudogene TRBV3-2) and TRBJ1-2; weak D call: TRBD1 (6 bases). Germline CDR1 reads LGHDT; CDR2 reads YNNKEL (reference sequence). CDR3 length: 15 residues. Trimming shortened V by 0 bases and J by 8 bases, and 16 bases separated the two germline ends.

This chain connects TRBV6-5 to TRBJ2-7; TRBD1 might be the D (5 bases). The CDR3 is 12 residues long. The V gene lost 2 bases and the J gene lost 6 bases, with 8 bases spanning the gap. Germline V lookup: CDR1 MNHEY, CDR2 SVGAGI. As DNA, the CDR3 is TGTGCCAGCAGTTACGGGGCCTCCGAGCAGTACTTC. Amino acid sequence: CASSYGASEQYF.

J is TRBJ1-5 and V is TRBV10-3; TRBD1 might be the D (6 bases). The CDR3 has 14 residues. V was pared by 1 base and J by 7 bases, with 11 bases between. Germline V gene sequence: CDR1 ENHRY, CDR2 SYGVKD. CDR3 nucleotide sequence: TGTGCCATCAGTGAGTACAGGGAAGGCCAGCCCCAGCATTTT. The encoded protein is CAISEYREGQPQHF.

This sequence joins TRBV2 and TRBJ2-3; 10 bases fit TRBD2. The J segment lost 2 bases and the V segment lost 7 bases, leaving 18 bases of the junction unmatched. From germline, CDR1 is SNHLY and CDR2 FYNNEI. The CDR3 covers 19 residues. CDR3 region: CASTSLTFLAGATTDTQYF. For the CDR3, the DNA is TGTGCCAGCACAAGTCTTACCTTTCTAGCGGGGGCCACCACAGATACGCAGTATTTT.